This T cell receptor beta chain was recorded in a study of T cell responses to AZD1222 COVID-19 vaccine. Regarding the study as a whole: Donors were chiefly white British, with a greater number of females, and clonal diversity was perhaps underestimated. Nearly half of spike-specific TCRs reportedly target unmutated variant regions. Scientists sampled the repertoires only once the peak T cell response had passed.

The repertoire was sequenced with immunoSEQ multiplex PCR; TCRdb's copy has only in-frame clones and lacks some. The table lists around 150,000 clones, 90% to 95% of them singletons. In germline, CDR1 is PRHDT, CDR2 FYEKMQ (reference sequence). The CDR3 runs 16 residues. The germline V and J ends were trimmed by 0 bases and 2 bases, with 12 bases remaining between them. Concerning this clone: No antigen is known for it.

The TCR comes from an adult who received the AZD1222 COVID-19 vaccine. The chain couples TRBV13 to TRBJ2-3, with D maybe TRBD2 (5 bases). The sample here was peripheral blood, taken 28 days after the second AZD1222 dose. The CDR3 DNA is TGTGCCAGCAGCTTAGGTGGGAGTCGGTCCACAGATACGCAGTATTTT. Its translation is CASSLGGSRSTDTQYF.